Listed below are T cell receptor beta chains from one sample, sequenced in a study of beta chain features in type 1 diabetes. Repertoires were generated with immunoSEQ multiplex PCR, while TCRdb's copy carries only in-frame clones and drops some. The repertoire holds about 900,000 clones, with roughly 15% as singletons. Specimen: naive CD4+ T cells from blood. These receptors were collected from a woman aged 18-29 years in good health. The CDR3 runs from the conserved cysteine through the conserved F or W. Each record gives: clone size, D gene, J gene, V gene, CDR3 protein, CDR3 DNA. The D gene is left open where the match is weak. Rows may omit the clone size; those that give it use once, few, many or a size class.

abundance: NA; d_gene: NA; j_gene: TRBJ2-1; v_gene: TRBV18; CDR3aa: CASSPELGYNEQFF; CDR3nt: TGTGCCAGCTCACCTGAATTGGGATACAATGAGCAGTTCTTC
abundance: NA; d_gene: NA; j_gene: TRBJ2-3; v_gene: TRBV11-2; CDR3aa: CASSLDWAGTLTDTQYF; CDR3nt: TGTGCCAGCAGCTTAGACTGGGCGGGGACCCTCACAGATACGCAGTATTTT
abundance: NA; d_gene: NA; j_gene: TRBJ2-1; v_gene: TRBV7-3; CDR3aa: CASSVAGLGKYNEQFF; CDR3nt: TGTGCCAGCAGCGTCGCAGGGCTGGGGAAGTACAATGAGCAGTTCTTC
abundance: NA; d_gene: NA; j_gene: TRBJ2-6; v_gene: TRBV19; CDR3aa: CASSIQGSGANVLTF; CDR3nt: TGTGCCAGTAGTATACAGGGTTCTGGGGCCAACGTCCTGACTTTC
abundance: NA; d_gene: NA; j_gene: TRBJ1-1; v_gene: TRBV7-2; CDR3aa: CASRSLGGTEAFF; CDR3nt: TGTGCCAGCAGATCCCTGGGGGGCACTGAAGCTTTCTTT
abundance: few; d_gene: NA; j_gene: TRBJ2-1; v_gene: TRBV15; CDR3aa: CATSRDLGSQDEQFF; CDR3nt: TGTGCCACCAGCAGAGATCTGGGAAGTCAGGATGAGCAGTTCTTC
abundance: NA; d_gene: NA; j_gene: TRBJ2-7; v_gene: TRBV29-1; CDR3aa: CSVEGPGLPYEQYF; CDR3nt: TGCAGCGTTGAAGGACCAGGCCTACCCTACGAGCAGTACTTC
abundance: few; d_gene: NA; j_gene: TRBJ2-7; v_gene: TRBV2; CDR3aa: CAKGGEQYF; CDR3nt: TGTGCCAAAGGGGGGGAGCAGTACTTC
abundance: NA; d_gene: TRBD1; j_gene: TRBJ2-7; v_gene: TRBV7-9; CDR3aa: CASSLARTGSILPEEQYF; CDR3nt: TGTGCCAGCAGCTTAGCGCGGACAGGGTCCATATTGCCGGAGGAGCAGTACTTC
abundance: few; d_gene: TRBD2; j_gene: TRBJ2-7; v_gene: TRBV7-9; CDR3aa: CASSPRASGRFEQYF; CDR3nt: TGTGCCAGCAGCCCCCGGGCTAGCGGTCGGTTCGAGCAGTACTTC
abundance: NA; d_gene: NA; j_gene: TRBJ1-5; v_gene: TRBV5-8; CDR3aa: CASSILGDRQPQHF; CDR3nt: TGTGCCAGCAGCATCCTGGGGGATAGGCAGCCCCAGCATTTT
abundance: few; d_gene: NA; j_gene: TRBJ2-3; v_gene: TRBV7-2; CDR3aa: CASSFRGLPGGTDTQYF; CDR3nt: TGTGCCAGCAGCTTCCGGGGACTCCCCGGCGGGACAGATACGCAGTATTTT
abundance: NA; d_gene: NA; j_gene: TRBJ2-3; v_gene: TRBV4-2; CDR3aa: CASRGTYTDTQYF; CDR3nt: TGTGCCAGCAGAGGGACTTACACAGATACGCAGTATTTT
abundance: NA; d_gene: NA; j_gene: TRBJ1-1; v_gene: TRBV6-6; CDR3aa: CASRTPRSTEAFF; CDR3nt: TGTGCCAGCAGGACACCCAGGAGCACTGAAGCTTTCTTT
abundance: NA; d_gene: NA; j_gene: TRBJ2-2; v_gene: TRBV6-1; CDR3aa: CASRIGAGGELFF; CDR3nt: TGTGCCAGCAGAATAGGGGCAGGCGGGGAGCTGTTTTTT
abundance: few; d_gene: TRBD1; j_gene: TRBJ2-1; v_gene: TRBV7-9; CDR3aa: CASSSLQGADSYNEQFF; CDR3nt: TGTGCCAGCAGCTCACTACAGGGGGCTGACTCCTACAATGAGCAGTTCTTC
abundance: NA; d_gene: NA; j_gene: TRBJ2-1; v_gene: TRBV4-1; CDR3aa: CASSSPTESRYNEQFF; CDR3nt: TGCGCCAGCAGCTCCCCGACAGAATCCCGCTACAATGAGCAGTTCTTC
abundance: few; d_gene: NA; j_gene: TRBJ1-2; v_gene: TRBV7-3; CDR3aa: CASSLNGPPGGLGYGYTF; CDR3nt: TGTGCCAGCAGCTTAAACGGGCCGCCTGGCGGGCTGGGCTATGGCTACACCTTC
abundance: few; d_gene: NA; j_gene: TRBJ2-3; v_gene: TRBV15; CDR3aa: CATSRARGGYRTDTQYF; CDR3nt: TGTGCCACCAGCAGAGCCCGAGGAGGGTATCGCACAGATACGCAGTATTTT
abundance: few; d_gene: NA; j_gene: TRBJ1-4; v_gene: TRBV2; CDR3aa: CASSEYNRAEKLFF; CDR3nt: TGTGCCAGCAGTGAATACAACAGGGCTGAAAAACTGTTTTTT
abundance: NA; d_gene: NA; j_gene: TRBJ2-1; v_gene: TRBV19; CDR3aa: CASSKSTIFEQFF; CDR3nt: TGTGCCAGTAGCAAATCGACCATTTTTGAGCAGTTCTTC
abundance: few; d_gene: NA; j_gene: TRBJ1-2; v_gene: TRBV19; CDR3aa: CASSPRGIVGGYTF; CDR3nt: TGTGCCAGTAGTCCACGGGGCATCGTGGGTGGCTACACCTTC
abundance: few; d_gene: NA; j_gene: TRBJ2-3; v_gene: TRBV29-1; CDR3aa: CSVDLSSLADTQYF; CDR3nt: TGCAGCGTTGACTTATCCTCTCTAGCGGATACGCAGTATTTT
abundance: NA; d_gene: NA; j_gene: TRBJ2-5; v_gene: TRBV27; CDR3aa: CASRALGETQYF; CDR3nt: TGTGCCAGCAGGGCGCTGGGGGAGACCCAGTACTTC
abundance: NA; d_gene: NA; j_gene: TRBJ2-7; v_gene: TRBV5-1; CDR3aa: CASSPTGREQYF; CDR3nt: TGCGCCAGCAGCCCGACAGGGAGGGAGCAGTACTTC
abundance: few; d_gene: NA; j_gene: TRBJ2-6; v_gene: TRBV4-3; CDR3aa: CASSRSPDRYSGANVLTF; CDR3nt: TGCGCCAGCAGCCGTTCACCGGACAGATACTCTGGGGCCAACGTCCTGACTTTC
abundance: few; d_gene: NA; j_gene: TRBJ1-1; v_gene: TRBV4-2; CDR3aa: CASSQLAGGRDSGAFF; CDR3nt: TGTGCCAGCAGCCAGCTGGCGGGGGGGCGGGATAGTGGCGCTTTCTTT
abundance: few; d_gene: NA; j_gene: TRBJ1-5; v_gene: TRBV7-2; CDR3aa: CASSLREGDQPQHF; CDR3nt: TGTGCCAGCAGCCTCCGGGAGGGGGATCAGCCCCAGCATTTT
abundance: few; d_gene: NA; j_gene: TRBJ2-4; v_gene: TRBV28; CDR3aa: CASSLVGKGNIQYF; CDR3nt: TGTGCCAGCAGTTTAGTGGGAAAGGGAAACATTCAGTACTTC
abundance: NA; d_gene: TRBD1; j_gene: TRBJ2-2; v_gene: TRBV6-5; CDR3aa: CASRPGQGRAGELFF; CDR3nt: TGTGCCAGCAGGCCTGGACAGGGGAGGGCCGGGGAGCTGTTTTTT
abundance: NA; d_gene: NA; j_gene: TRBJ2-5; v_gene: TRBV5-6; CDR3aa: CASSLKGSETQYF; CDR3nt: TGTGCCAGCAGTTTAAAGGGGTCTGAGACCCAGTACTTC
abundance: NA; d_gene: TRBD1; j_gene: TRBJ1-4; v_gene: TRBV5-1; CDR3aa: CASSGNRGGNEKLFF; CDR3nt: TGCGCCAGCAGCGGGAACAGGGGAGGCAATGAAAAACTGTTTTTT
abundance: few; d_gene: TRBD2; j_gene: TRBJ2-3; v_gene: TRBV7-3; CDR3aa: CASSRDGRWSDTQYF; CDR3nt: TGTGCCAGCAGCCGGGACGGGAGGTGGTCAGATACGCAGTATTTT
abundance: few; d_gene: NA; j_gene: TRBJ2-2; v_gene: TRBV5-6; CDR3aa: CASTEDPKLNTGELFF; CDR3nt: TGTGCCAGCACGGAAGACCCTAAGCTAAACACCGGGGAGCTGTTTTTT
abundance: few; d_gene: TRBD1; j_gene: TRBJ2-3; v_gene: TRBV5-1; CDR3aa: CASSRDRGTDTQYF; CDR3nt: TGCGCCAGCAGCCGGGACAGGGGCACAGATACGCAGTATTTT
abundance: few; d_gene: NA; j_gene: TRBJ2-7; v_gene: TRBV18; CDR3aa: CASSPVVGGGSYEQYF; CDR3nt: TGTGCCAGCTCACCAGTGGTAGGGGGTGGCTCCTACGAGCAGTACTTC
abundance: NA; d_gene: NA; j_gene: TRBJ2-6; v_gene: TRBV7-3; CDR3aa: CASSSGTPYVLTF; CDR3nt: TGTGCCAGCAGCTCCGGGACACCATACGTCCTGACTTTC
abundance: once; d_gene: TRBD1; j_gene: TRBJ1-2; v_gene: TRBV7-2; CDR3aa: CASSFETGNYGYTF; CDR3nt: TGTGCCAGCAGCTTCGAGACAGGGAACTATGGCTACACCTTC
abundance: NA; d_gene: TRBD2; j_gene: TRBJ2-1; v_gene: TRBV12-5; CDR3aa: CASGLRTSGSYEQFF; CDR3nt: TGTGCTAGTGGTTTGCGGACTAGCGGGAGTTATGAGCAGTTCTTC
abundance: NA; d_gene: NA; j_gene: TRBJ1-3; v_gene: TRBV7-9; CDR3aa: CASSTQLASGNTIYF; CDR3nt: TGTGCCAGCAGCACGCAGCTCGCCTCTGGAAACACCATATATTTT
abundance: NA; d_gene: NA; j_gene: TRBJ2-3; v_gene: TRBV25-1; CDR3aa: CASSVLHTDTQYF; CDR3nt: TGTGCCAGCAGTGTTCTACACACAGATACGCAGTATTTT
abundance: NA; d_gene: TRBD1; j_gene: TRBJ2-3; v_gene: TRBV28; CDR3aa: CASLLTGSTDTQYF; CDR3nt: TGTGCCAGCCTCTTGACAGGGAGCACAGATACGCAGTATTTT
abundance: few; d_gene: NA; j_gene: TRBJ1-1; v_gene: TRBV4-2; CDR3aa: CASSQEFRQANTEAFF; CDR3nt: TGTGCCAGCAGCCAAGAATTTAGACAGGCGAACACTGAAGCTTTCTTT
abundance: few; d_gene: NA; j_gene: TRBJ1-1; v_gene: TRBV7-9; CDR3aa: CASRGIGMNTEAFF; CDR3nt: TGTGCCAGCAGGGGAATAGGGATGAACACTGAAGCTTTCTTT
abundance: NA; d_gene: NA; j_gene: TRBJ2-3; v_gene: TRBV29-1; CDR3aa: CSVDSSVDTQYF; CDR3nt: TGCAGCGTTGACTCTTCTGTAGATACGCAGTATTTT
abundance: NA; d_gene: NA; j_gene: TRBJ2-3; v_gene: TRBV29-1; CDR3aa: CSVALTSKADTQYF; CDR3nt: TGCAGCGTTGCTTTGACTAGTAAAGCAGATACGCAGTATTTT
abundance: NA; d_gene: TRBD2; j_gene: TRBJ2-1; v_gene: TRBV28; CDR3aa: CASSLGGGALRNEQFF; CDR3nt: TGTGCCAGCAGTTTAGGGGGGGGAGCTCTTAGAAATGAGCAGTTCTTC
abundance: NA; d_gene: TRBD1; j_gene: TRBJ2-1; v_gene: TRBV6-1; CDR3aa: CASREWDRGNEQFF; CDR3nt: TGTGCCAGCAGGGAATGGGACAGGGGAAATGAGCAGTTCTTC
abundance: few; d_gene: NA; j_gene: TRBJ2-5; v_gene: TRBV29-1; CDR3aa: CSVIKRQETQYF; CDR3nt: TGCAGCGTGATAAAGAGACAAGAGACCCAGTACTTC
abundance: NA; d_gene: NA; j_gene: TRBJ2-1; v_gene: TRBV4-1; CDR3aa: CASSKTNKGNLYNEQFF; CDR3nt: TGCGCCAGCAGCAAGACCAACAAGGGTAATCTCTACAATGAGCAGTTCTTC
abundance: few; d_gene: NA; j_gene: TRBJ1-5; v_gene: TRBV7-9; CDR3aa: CASSPTGNLQPQHF; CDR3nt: TGTGCCAGCAGCCCGACGGGAAACCTTCAGCCCCAGCATTTT
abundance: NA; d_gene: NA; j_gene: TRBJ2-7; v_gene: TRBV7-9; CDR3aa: CASSAFYEQYF; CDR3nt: TGTGCCAGCAGCGCCTTTTACGAGCAGTACTTC
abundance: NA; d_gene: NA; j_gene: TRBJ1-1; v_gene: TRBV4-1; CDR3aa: CASSQIPTVNTEAFF; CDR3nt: TGCGCCAGCAGCCAAATTCCGACCGTGAACACTGAAGCTTTCTTT
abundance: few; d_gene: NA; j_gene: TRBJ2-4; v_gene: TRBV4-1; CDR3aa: CASSQLAVTGVGKNIQYF; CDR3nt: TGCGCCAGCAGCCAGTTGGCAGTCACCGGGGTAGGCAAAAACATTCAGTACTTC